The T cell receptor beta chain under discussion was sequenced for a study of PD-1 blockade in mismatch repair-deficient tumors. On the study more broadly: All were previously treated, progressing patients with around eleven mismatch repair-deficient cancer types. Broader study findings: Tumor-resident clones, often undetectable pretreatment in blood, expanded then contracted after pembrolizumab.

All patients were mismatch repair deficient, assessed by either PCR or immunohistochemistry. Concerning this clone: Its antigen is not known.

Assay: immunoSEQ multiplex PCR; the TCRdb copy retains only in-frame clones and omits some. The repertoire holds around 52,000 clones, about 84% seen once, with about 8.1% in the top ten. This CDR3 has 13 residues. CDR1 and CDR2 (germline): SGHTA, FQGTGA. Between the trimmed V and J ends, which lost 2 bases and 4 bases, there was a span of 7 bases. Source: peripheral blood, taken about 4.5 months after starting pembrolizumab. This sequence joins TRBV7-3 and TRBJ2-3; no reliable D call. The TCR sequence derives from an adult with mismatch repair-deficient cancer. CDR3 in amino acids: CASSLVSPDTQYF. The CDR3 DNA reads as TGTGCCAGCAGCTTAGTGTCCCCAGATACGCAGTATTTT.